What follows are 8 T cell receptor beta chains derived from one specimen sequenced in a study of shared clonotypes between healthy human individuals. Using immunoSEQ multiplex PCR, the repertoire was profiled, and TCRdb retains in-frame clones only, with some absent. Of about 1.4 million clones listed, around 97% were seen once; the top ten hold about 1.2%. Sequencing used naive CD4+ T cells sorted from blood. Regarding subset: CD45RA+ positively selected. The source of these receptors is a man aged 30 to 45 in good health.

This chain connects TRBV7-2 to TRBJ2-7; 12 bases agree with TRBD2. J was trimmed by 2 bases and V by 4 bases; bases with no gene match: 6. Looked up from germline, CDR1 is SGHTA and CDR2 is FQGNSA. The length of the CDR3 is 16 residues. The CDR3 DNA is TGTGCCAGCAGCTCAAGGACTAGCGGGAAAACCTACGAGCAGTACTTC. Translated: CASSSRTSGKTYEQYF.

CDR3 coding DNA: TGCGCCAGCAGCATCACAGGGGCGGTTGAAGCTTTCTTT. Its protein is CASSITGAVEAFF. The V gene is TRBV5-1, the J gene TRBJ1-1; 7 bases match TRBD1. CDR3 size: 13 residues. J lost 7 bases, V lost 4 bases, and 7 bases had no gene match. CDR1 and CDR2 (germline): SGHRS, YFSETQ.

The chain recombines TRBV14 with TRBJ2-3; D unresolved. Trimming pared 2 bases from V and 7 bases from J, leaving 13 bases between. Germline V gene data show CDR1 as SGHDN and CDR2 as FVKESK. The CDR3 sequence is 14 residues long. CDR3 loop: CASSQPWSKNTQYF. In nucleotides, the CDR3 is TGTGCCAGCAGCCAACCCTGGTCAAAGAATACGCAGTATTTT.

The chain's CDR3 is CASSSGQGLENEQFF. The CDR3 DNA sequence: TGTGCCAGCAGCTCTGGACAGGGGCTGGAGAATGAGCAGTTCTTC. The chain joins TRBV5-4 to TRBJ2-1, with TRBD1 identical over 9 bases. Germline CDR1 and CDR2: SGHNT and YYREEE (reference sequence). The CDR3 totals 15 residues. Unmatched junction bases numbered 8, after V lost 3 bases and J lost 7 bases.

The chain joins TRBV6-4 to TRBJ2-1, with 9 bases matching TRBD2. The CDR3 has 13 amino acids. V shed 5 bases, J shed 10 bases, and the junction held 6 bases outside the gene matches. Germline V gene sequence: CDR1 MRHNA, CDR2 SNTAGT. In DNA, the CDR3 is TGTGCCAGCAGTCAAGCGGGAGGCCGGGAGCAGTTCTTC. Residues: CASSQAGGREQFF.

V gene TRBV28 combines with J gene TRBJ1-5, with D possibly TRBD1 on 5 matching bases. Germline-derived CDR1 and CDR2 are MDHEN and SYDVKM. This CDR3 contains 12 residues. V lost 7 bases, J lost 6 bases, and 10 bases lay in between. The CDR3 nucleotides read TGTGCCAGCACAGGGTTCACTCAGCCCCAGCATTTT. Protein sequence: CASTGFTQPQHF.

This clone appeared a single time. The rearrangement uses TRBV10-2 and TRBJ1-1; D may be TRBD1 (6 bases). V was clipped by 5 bases and J by 0 bases, with 10 bases between them. This CDR3 is 14 amino acids long. The germline gives CDR1 WSHSY, CDR2 SAAADI. This CDR3 reads CASSIGGLNTEAFF. The DNA for the CDR3 is TGCGCCAGCAGTATAGGGGGATTGAACACTGAAGCTTTCTTT.

The chain joins TRBV28 to TRBJ2-7; 7 bases agree with TRBD1. V gave up 1 base and J gave up 3 bases; unmatched junction bases: 6. Germline CDR1 and CDR2: MDHEN and SYDVKM. The CDR3 runs to 15 residues. CDR3 DNA sequence: TGTGCCAGCAGTTTATTCATGGGGACAGACTACGAGCAGTACTTC. Its translation: CASSLFMGTDYEQYF.